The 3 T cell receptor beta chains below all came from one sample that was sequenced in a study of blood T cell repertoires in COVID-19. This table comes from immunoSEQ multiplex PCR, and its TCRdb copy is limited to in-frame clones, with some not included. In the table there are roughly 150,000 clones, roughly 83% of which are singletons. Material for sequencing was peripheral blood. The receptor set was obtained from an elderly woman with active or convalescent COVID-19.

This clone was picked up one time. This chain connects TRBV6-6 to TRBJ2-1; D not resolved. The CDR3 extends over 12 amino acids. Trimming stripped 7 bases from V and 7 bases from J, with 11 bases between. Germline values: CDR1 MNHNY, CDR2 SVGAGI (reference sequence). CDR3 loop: CASTTGGNEQFF. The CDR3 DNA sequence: TGTGCCAGCACCACGGGTGGGAATGAGCAGTTCTTC.

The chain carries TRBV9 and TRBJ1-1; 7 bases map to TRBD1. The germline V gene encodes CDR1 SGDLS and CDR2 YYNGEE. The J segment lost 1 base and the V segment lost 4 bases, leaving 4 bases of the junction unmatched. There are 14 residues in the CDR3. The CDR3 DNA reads TGTGCCAGCAGCACTTGGGACAGGAACACTGAAGCTTTCTTT. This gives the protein CASSTWDRNTEAFF.

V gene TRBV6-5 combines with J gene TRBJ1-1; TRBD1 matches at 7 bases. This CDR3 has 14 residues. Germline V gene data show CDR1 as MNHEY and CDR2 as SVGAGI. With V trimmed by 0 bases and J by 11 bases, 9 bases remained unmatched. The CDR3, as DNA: TGTGCCAGCAGTTACTCGAGGATGGGACAGTACGCTTTCTTT. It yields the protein CASSYSRMGQYAFF.